The 22 T cell receptor beta chains presented below share a single source sample, sequenced in a study of blood T cell repertoires in COVID-19. Clones were read by immunoSEQ multiplex PCR, and TCRdb kept only the in-frame ones, dropping some. The sample has about 100,000 clones, just over 90% seen once. The sequencing input was peripheral blood. The origin of the receptors is a middle-aged man with active COVID-19.

Notes on this clone: A much larger clone differs from this one at a single base, so this may be a read error. V gene TRBV7-2 combines with J gene TRBJ2-1; 8 positions agree with TRBD2. The CDR3 is made up of 13 amino acids. V was clipped by 6 bases and J by 6 bases; unmatched bases: 4. Germline CDR1 and CDR2: SGHTA and FQGNSA. In nucleotides, the CDR3 is TGTGCCAGCAGTTCGGGACTAGTCAATGAGCAGTTCTTC. Its protein product is CASSSGLVNEQFF.

V gene TRBV5-7 combines with J gene TRBJ2-1; tentatively, D is TRBD1 (6 bases). TRBV5-7 is classed as an ORF, of uncertain function. Trimming removed 2 bases at V and 9 bases at J, with 21 bases between. This CDR3 comprises 16 residues. The CDR3 bases are TGTGCCAGCAGCTTCCCTCCCCAGGGGATACTATGTGAGCAGTTCTTC. Translated: CASSFPPQGILCEQFF.

There are many counts of this clone. CDR3 in amino acids: CASSFGTGTGNEKLFF. CDR3 nucleotides: TGTGCCAGCAGTTTCGGGACCGGGACAGGGAATGAAAAACTGTTTTTT. The V gene is TRBV6-5, the J gene TRBJ1-4, with 9 bases identical to TRBD1. CDR1 is MNHEY and CDR2 is SVGAGI in the germline V gene. CDR3 length equals 16 residues. With 4 bases clipped from V and 5 bases from J, the junction kept 8 bases outside the gene matches.

This chain links TRBV20-1 with TRBJ1-1, with 8 bases fitting TRBD1. The J segment lost 10 bases and the V segment lost 3 bases, leaving 19 bases of the junction unmatched. This CDR3 has 16 residues. In germline, CDR1 is DFQATT, CDR2 SNEGSKA (reference sequence). The CDR3 region has the DNA TGCAGTGCTAGTGCCCCCGGACAGGGAGGATTTGCGGCAGCTTTCTTT. It is translated as CSASAPGQGGFAAAFF.

The V and J genes are TRBV4-2 and TRBJ2-7; TRBD1 matches at 10 bases. Germline V gene data show CDR1 as LGHNA and CDR2 as YNFKEQ. The V segment lost 4 bases and the J segment 1 base; nucleotides outside the gene matches: 4. The CDR3 is 15 amino acids. The CDR3 DNA reads as TGTGCCAGCAGCCCCGGGACAGGGGATTCCTACGAGCAGTACTTC. Translated: CASSPGTGDSYEQYF.

The CDR3 reads CASSPGTSAPSTDTQYF. CDR3 nucleotide sequence: TGTGCCAGCAGCCCCGGGACTAGCGCCCCTAGCACAGATACGCAGTATTTT. The chain uses TRBV5-4 and TRBJ2-3; 10 bases map to TRBD2. V lost 4 bases and J lost 0; bases outside the gene matches: 8. The germline gives CDR1 SGHNT, CDR2 YYREEE (reference sequence). CDR3 length: 17 residues.

This clone was observed a few times. The chain uses TRBV13 and TRBJ2-4; TRBD1 might be the D (8 bases). V was shortened by 5 bases and J by 4 bases, with 27 bases between the two germline ends. CDR3 size: 19 residues. Germline V CDR1 and CDR2: PRHDT, FYEKMQ (reference sequence). The CDR3 protein is CASSLQWTGRASEKNIQYF. The CDR3 DNA is TGTGCCAGCAGCCTACAATGGACAGGGAGGGCATCGGAAAAAAACATTCAGTACTTC.

In its sample, this clone was seen once. This sequence joins TRBV3-1 (or the pseudogene TRBV3-2) and TRBJ1-2; no firm D call. Deletions cut 4 bases from V and 2 bases from J, with 20 bases between. This CDR3 has 17 residues. Per germline, CDR1 LGHDT and CDR2 YNNKEL (reference sequence). The CDR3 DNA reads as TGTGCCAGCAGCCTATCCCCCTCAACAGAGCCGAACTATGGCTACACCTTC. This sequence encodes CASSLSPSTEPNYGYTF.

The chain uses TRBV27 and TRBJ1-2; weak D call: TRBD1 (6 bases). This CDR3 has 15 amino acids. Trimming took 3 bases from V and 8 from J, leaving 19 bases between them. Looked up from germline, CDR1 is MNHEY and CDR2 is SMNVEV (reference sequence). Written as DNA, the CDR3 is TGTGCCAGCAGTTTTGCAAGTGGGGGCGCCGGGGGCTACACCTTC. This encodes CASSFASGGAGGYTF.

The genes are TRBV19 and TRBJ1-6; TRBD1 agrees at 8 bases. Germline CDR1 is LNHDA and CDR2 is SQIVND (reference sequence). The CDR3 runs 15 residues. Trimming took 3 bases from V and 7 from J; bases not matched to a gene: 5. CDR3 coding DNA: TGTGCCAGTAGTATGCGGACAGGGACGAATTCACCCCTCCACTTT. Protein: CASSMRTGTNSPLHF.

The J gene is TRBJ2-6, the V gene TRBV10-2; weak D call: TRBD1 (6 bases). Per the germline V gene, CDR1 is WSHSY and CDR2 is SAAADI. The CDR3 runs 13 residues. V gave up 9 bases and J gave up 4 bases, with 10 bases separating them. The CDR3 reads CASQGSGANVLTF. In DNA, the CDR3 is TGCGCCAGTCAGGGGTCGGGGGCCAACGTCCTGACTTTC.

The chain joins TRBV12-3 or TRBV12-4 to TRBJ1-5, with D perhaps TRBD1 (6 bases). V gave up 6 bases and J gave up 2 bases, with 8 bases separating them. This CDR3 comprises 13 residues. CDR3 in DNA: TGTGCCAGCAGCAGACAGGGCAATCAGCCCCAGCATTTT. As protein: CASSRQGNQPQHF.

J is TRBJ2-2 and V is TRBV5-1, with D perhaps matching TRBD2 (5 bases). The CDR3 covers 15 residues. Trimming pared 2 bases from V and 0 bases from J, leaving 8 bases between. Germline CDR1 reads SGHRS; CDR2 reads YFSETQ. The CDR3 region is CASSFSGTNTGELFF. The DNA of the CDR3 is TGCGCCAGCAGCTTCAGCGGAACGAACACCGGGGAGCTGTTTTTT.

The genes are TRBV6-4 and TRBJ1-4; D might be TRBD1 (6 bases). V shed 4 bases and J shed 4 bases, with 16 bases lying between them. The germline V gene has CDR1 MRHNA and CDR2 SNTAGT. The CDR3 sequence is 16 residues long. The CDR3: CASSGYSGRGNEKLFF. CDR3 bases: TGTGCCAGCAGTGGGTATTCGGGCAGGGGTAATGAAAAACTGTTTTTT.

The V and J genes are TRBV6-5 and TRBJ1-2, with 11 bases identical to TRBD1. Germline V gives CDR1 MNHEY, CDR2 SVGAGI. The length of the CDR3 is 13 residues. V lost 5 bases, J lost 6 bases, and 2 bases stayed unmatched. The DNA for the CDR3 is TGTGCCAGCAGTCTGGACAGGGGGCATGGCTACACCTTC. This gives the protein CASSLDRGHGYTF.

V and J are TRBV7-2 and TRBJ2-3; 11 bases line up with TRBD2. With V trimmed by 3 bases and J by 1 base, 6 bases remained unmatched. The CDR3 has 17 amino acids. Germline CDR1 reads SGHTA; CDR2 reads FQGNSA. CDR3 sequence reads: CASSLYGTSGGTDTQYF. CDR3 nucleotides: TGTGCCAGCAGCTTGTACGGGACTAGCGGAGGCACAGATACGCAGTATTTT.

This clone has only one observation. The chain combines TRBV5-1 with TRBJ1-2; no firm D call. This CDR3 has 13 residues. Germline assignment: CDR1 SGHRS and CDR2 YFSETQ. Trimming left V 4 bases short and J 4 bases short, with 11 bases between. CDR3 bases: TGCGCCAGCAGCCCGAGTCTCACCTATGGCTACACCTTC. This codes for CASSPSLTYGYTF. Full variable domain (outside the CDR3, taken from reference TRBV5-1 and TRBJ1-2): KAGVTQTPRYLIKTRGQQVTLSCSPISGHRSVSWYQQTPGQGLQFLFEYFSETQRNKGNFPGRFSGRQFSNSRSEMNVSTLELGDSALYLCASSPSLTYGYTFGSGTRLTVV.

The chain recombines TRBV6-4 with TRBJ1-1; D is unresolved. Germline V gives CDR1 MRHNA, CDR2 SNTAGT. The V and J ends lost 0 bases and 1 base respectively, with 6 bases between them. The CDR3 covers 14 residues. The CDR3 region is CASSDSNRNTEAFF. The CDR3 DNA follows: TGTGCCAGCAGTGACTCCAACAGGAACACTGAAGCTTTCTTT.

This clone was observed many times. The V gene is TRBV5-6, the J gene TRBJ1-1; 7 nucleotides match TRBD1. Per germline, CDR1 SGHDT and CDR2 YYEEEE. Losses at the gene ends were 1 base for V and 7 bases for J; bases not matched to a gene: 7. There are 14 residues in the CDR3. The CDR3 DNA sequence: TGTGCCAGCAGCTTGAGACAGGGTTTCGGTGAAGCTTTCTTT. Amino acid sequence: CASSLRQGFGEAFF.

The gene calls are TRBV7-8 and TRBJ2-1; the match to TRBD2 covers 9 bases. V was clipped by 5 bases and J by 4 bases; unmatched bases: 6. CDR3 size: 15 residues. Germline lookup yields CDR1 SGHVS and CDR2 FQNEAQ. The CDR3 region is CASSPTGLAYNEQFF. The DNA for the CDR3 is TGTGCCAGCAGCCCCACGGGACTAGCTTACAATGAGCAGTTCTTC.

This chain joins TRBV18 and TRBJ2-1; 7 positions match TRBD1. V lost 3 bases and J lost 4; bases outside the gene matches: 3. The CDR3 contains 14 residues. The germline gives CDR1 KGHSH, CDR2 LQKENI. The CDR3 coding sequence is TGTGCCAGCTCACCTACGACAGGGTACAATGAGCAGTTCTTC. Translated, it gives CASSPTTGYNEQFF.

This clone was counted only a few times. This rearrangement joins TRBV11-2 to TRBJ1-3; D unclear. V was cut by 5 bases and J by 0 bases, with 11 bases left in between. There are 15 residues in the CDR3. In germline, CDR1 is SGHAT, CDR2 FQNNGV. CDR3 sequence (DNA): TGTGCCAGCAGCCCCCGGACTGGCTCTGGAAACACCATATATTTT. Translation: CASSPRTGSGNTIYF.